Reported below is one T cell receptor beta chain. Antigen unknown. This entry comes from a study of cytomegalovirus exposure and HLA in healthy donors. Study findings and constraints: Apart from CMV serostatus, no immune exposure information was available.

The PCR employed 60 Vbeta primers together with 13 Jbeta primers. Profiling relied on immunoSEQ multiplex PCR, and the TCRdb table lists in-frame clones only, not all of them. Of some 130,000 clones in the sample, 65% to 80% are singletons; the top ten hold approximately 1.6%. Germline lookup yields CDR1 SGDLS and CDR2 YYNGEE. This CDR3 is 13 amino acids long. With 4 bases removed from V and 6 bases from J, the gap between germline ends came to 11 bases. Material for sequencing was PBMCs. The clonotype was recovered from a young woman in good health and CMV-seronegative. This chain joins TRBV9 and TRBJ2-1; D is possibly TRBD2 (6 bases). The CDR3 spells CASSPGLPNEQFF. CDR3 DNA: TGTGCCAGCAGCCCCGGACTACCCAATGAGCAGTTCTTC.